Detailed here is one T cell receptor (beta chain). What it binds is not known. Samples came from healthy bone marrow donors. The CDR3 totals 14 residues. This sample was taken from a study of cytomegalovirus exposure and HLA in healthy donors. Background on the study: A data release that came early held tens of millions of unique TCRs from HLA-typed donors.

Study-level points and caveats: It was likely that a cluster of highly shared sequence variants was a sequencing artifact.

The PCR contained 60 Vbeta and 13 Jbeta primers. Data came from immunoSEQ multiplex PCR; TCRdb stores just in-frame clones and leaves some out. The sample carries 200,000 to 250,000 clones, approximately 82% recorded once. Sample: PBMCs. The source of this sequence is a male donor in good health and CMV-seronegative. The chain recombines TRBV21-1 with TRBJ1-1; the DNA was not compared with TRBD1, the D call given in the table. TRBV21-1 is a known pseudogene. For the CDR3, the DNA is TGTGCCAGCAACACCGGGACAGGGAAGACTGAAGCTTTCTTT. It codes for CASNTGTGKTEAFF.